This passage covers 16 T cell receptor beta chains from one sample sequenced in a study of T cell repertoires in cytomegalovirus infection. TCRdb itself ran the reads through MiXCR, one entry per CDR3 protein. The repertoire holds a few hundred thousand distinct CDR3 sequences, with about 17% as singletons. Sequenced: CD8+ T cells from PBMCs. These receptors were taken from a human donor in good health (CMV status not recorded). Some clones in this sample may be carry-over from other donors' samples.

This clonotype was recorded a few times. The rearrangement links TRBV28 to TRBJ2-1; D uncertain. This CDR3 is built from 16 residues. CDR1 and CDR2 (germline): MDHEN, SYDVKM. V gave up 4 bases and J gave up 6 bases, with 19 bases separating them. The CDR3 spells CASSSRVLSSGNEQFF. CDR3 bases: TGTGCCAGCAGTTCCAGAGTGTTGAGCTCGGGCAATGAGCAGTTCTTC.

This clonotype has ten or more counts. This chain connects TRBV27 to TRBJ2-7; 7 nucleotides agree with TRBD1. The CDR3 is 13 residues long. Unmatched junction bases numbered 5, after V lost 6 bases and J lost 3 bases. Germline CDR1 reads MNHEY; CDR2 reads SMNVEV (reference sequence). CDR3 bases: TGTGCCAGCAGACAGGGGCTCAACTACGAGCAGTACTTC. This codes for CASRQGLNYEQYF.

CDR3 in DNA: TGTGCCAGCAGCTCCTCTCTCGCGGGGGAATCTTCAGATACGCAGTATTTT. Its protein is CASSSSLAGESSDTQYF. J is TRBJ2-3 and V is TRBV7-9, with TRBD2 matching over 7 bases. With V trimmed by 4 bases and J by 4 bases, 14 bases remained unmatched. Looked up from germline, CDR1 is SEHNR and CDR2 is FQNEAQ (reference sequence). The CDR3 runs 17 residues.

This clonotype was counted ten times or more. In DNA form, the CDR3 reads TGTGCCAGCGGACAGGGCAGTCAGCCCCAGCATTTT. It yields the protein CASGQGSQPQHF. J is TRBJ1-5 and V is TRBV19; 8 bases agree with TRBD1. The CDR3 extends over 12 amino acids. Trimming cost V 9 bases and J 6 bases; bases outside gene matches: 4. CDR1 and CDR2 from the germline V gene are LNHDA and SQIVND (reference sequence).

On this clonotype: Sequence at one end of the junction differs from germline and may be a read error. The rearrangement joins TRBV24-1 to TRBJ1-5; a weak D match, TRBD1 (6 bases). Germline lookup yields CDR1 KGHDR and CDR2 SFDVKD. The CDR3 has 16 residues. In DNA, the CDR3 is TGTGCCTCCAGTGATTCCGGGACAAAGAACAATCAGCCCCAGCATTTT. Its protein is CASSDSGTKNNQPQHF.

The chain recombines TRBV29-1 with TRBJ2-7; D might be TRBD2 (6 bases). The CDR3 extends over 12 amino acids. The V and J ends lost 5 bases and 1 base respectively, with 9 bases between them. Germline V gives CDR1 SQVTM, CDR2 ANQGSEA. This chain's CDR3 is CSVRGGSYEQYF. In DNA, the CDR3 is TGCAGCGTTCGTGGAGGGTCCTACGAGCAGTACTTC.

This chain connects TRBV4-3 to TRBJ2-2, with TRBD2 identical over 10 bases. With 0 bases clipped from V and 2 bases from J, the junction kept 6 bases outside the gene matches. Per the germline V gene, CDR1 is LGHNA and CDR2 is YSLEER. The CDR3 has 18 amino acids. CDR3 coding DNA: TGCGCCAGCAGCCAAGATTCGCTAGCGGGGGACAACACCGGGGAGCTGTTTTTT. The encoded protein is CASSQDSLAGDNTGELFF.

The V and J genes are TRBV2 and TRBJ1-2, with a weak D call TRBD1 (5 bases). Per the germline V gene, CDR1 is SNHLY and CDR2 is FYNNEI. The V and J ends lost 8 bases and 8 bases respectively, with 12 bases between them. This CDR3 region has 11 residues. CDR3 region: CASYDRGGYTF. The CDR3 region has the DNA TGTGCCAGCTACGACAGAGGGGGCTACACCTTC.

The chain links TRBV20-1 to TRBJ2-1; D might be TRBD1 (5 bases). This CDR3 has 14 residues. Germline CDR1 reads DFQATT; CDR2 reads SNEGSKA (reference sequence). Trimming took off 0 bases at V and 7 bases at J, with 13 bases between the two ends. The CDR3 DNA reads TGCAGTGCTAGAGATTACAAGGGGCGTAATGAGCAGTTCTTC. Amino acids: CSARDYKGRNEQFF.

Comment on this clonotype: A much larger clone lies one base from this, so it may be a read error. The genes are TRBV7-8 and TRBJ2-7, with TRBD1 identical over 7 bases. From germline, CDR1 is SGHVS and CDR2 FQNEAQ. V dropped 3 bases and J dropped 3; count of bases not matched to a gene: 8. This CDR3 has 15 amino acids. CDR3 loop: CASSFRTGGIYEQYF. The CDR3 DNA reads TGTGCCAGCAGCTTTCGGACAGGCGGCATCTACGAGCAGTACTTC.

The V gene is TRBV2, the J gene TRBJ1-2; no clear D gene. The CDR3 is 13 amino acids. The V gene's germline CDR1 is SNHLY and CDR2 FYNNEI. V was clipped by 6 bases and J by 4 bases, with 12 bases between them. The CDR3 DNA is TGTGCCAGCAGCGGCAGGAATTCCTATGGCTACACCTTC. This translates into CASSGRNSYGYTF.

This clonotype was observed a few times. The chain is built from TRBV6-6 and TRBJ1-2; D ambiguous. The V end was cut by 5 bases, the J end by 3 bases, with 10 bases between. The CDR3 has 13 amino acids. Germline-derived CDR1 and CDR2 are MNHNY and SVGAGI (reference sequence). CDR3 sequence: CASSVGLDYGYTF. CDR3 nucleotides: TGTGCCAGCAGTGTAGGGTTGGACTATGGCTACACCTTC.

A note on this clonotype: Lacking the conserved final phenylalanine or tryptophan, this CDR3 likely reflects a read error. The V gene is TRBV12-3 or TRBV12-4, the J gene TRBJ2-5; D not resolved. The CDR3 spans 12 residues. Trimming pared 5 bases from V and 1 base from J, leaving 5 bases between. In DNA, the CDR3 is TGTGCCAGCAGTCCAACCCAAGAGACCCAGTACGTC. This sequence encodes CASSPTQETQYV.

This clonotype was seen only a few times. The chain is built from TRBV27 and TRBJ1-1; D may be TRBD1 (6 bases). The CDR3 is 15 residues long. Germline CDR1 and CDR2: MNHEY and SMNVEV (reference sequence). Trimming cost V 6 bases and J 2 bases, with 16 bases left between them. The CDR3 loop reads CASRFSLTGNTEAFF. The CDR3 DNA reads as TGTGCCAGCAGGTTCAGTCTGACAGGAAACACTGAAGCTTTCTTT.

In this sample, this clonotype turned up a few times. The chain is built from TRBV28 and TRBJ2-5; 9 bases fit TRBD1. The CDR3 totals 15 residues. Germline V gene sequence: CDR1 MDHEN, CDR2 SYDVKM. The V gene end was trimmed by 6 bases and the J gene end by 5 bases; junction bases not matched to a gene: 10. The CDR3 DNA follows: TGTGCCAGCAGGGGGACCGGACAGGGGCCGGAGACCCAGTACTTC. It yields the protein CASRGTGQGPETQYF.

There are a few counts of this clonotype. The rearrangement uses TRBV6-5 and TRBJ2-1, with D possibly TRBD2 on 6 matching bases. The CDR3 is 13 amino acids. Trimming stripped 2 bases from V and 7 bases from J, with 9 bases between. Germline CDR1 reads MNHEY; CDR2 reads SVGAGI. The chain's CDR3 is CASSYGGANEQFF. The CDR3 DNA is TGTGCCAGCAGTTACGGCGGGGCGAATGAGCAGTTCTTC.